Detailed here is one T cell receptor (beta chain). Source study methods: The assay estimated nucleated cells by amplifying reference gene primers. Generated by immunoSEQ multiplex PCR, the TCRdb table keeps only in-frame clones and is missing some. V, J and clone size reflect that table, while D and trimming were determined from the DNA. The table shows 200,000 to 300,000 clones, with about 83% occurring only once. This entry is derived from a study of blood T cell repertoires in COVID-19. Background on the study: The United States, Italy and Spain supplied acute and convalescent COVID-19 samples. PBMCs, B-cell-depleted T cells, or T cells provided the cDNA or gDNA that made up the material.

Germline lookup yields CDR1 SGHRS and CDR2 YFSETQ. Trimming removed 0 bases at V and 6 bases at J, with 7 bases between. This CDR3 region has 13 residues. This clonotype was obtained from a man aged 30 to 39 who had recovered from COVID-19. Sequencing was performed on peripheral blood. The V gene is TRBV5-1, the J gene TRBJ2-1; D gene ambiguous. CDR3 DNA sequence: TGCGCCAGCAGCTTGGACAGTTCCAATGAGCAGTTCTTC. Translation gives CASSLDSSNEQFF.